This TCR beta chain is drawn from a study of blood T cell repertoires in COVID-19. Study as a whole: Acute-phase and convalescent COVID-19 samples originated in the United States, Italy and Spain. T cells, B-cell-depleted T cells, or PBMCs supplied cDNA or gDNA.

Source study methods: Nucleated cell counts were estimated from reference gene primer amplification. Here immunoSEQ multiplex PCR was the method, and the copy in TCRdb shows in-frame clones only, minus some. V and J calls and clone size are copied from that table; D and trimming were computed from the DNA. The data show about 78,000 clones, over 75% seen once. In germline, CDR1 is SGHRS, CDR2 YFSETQ. CDR3 length: 15 amino acids. V lost 0 bases and J lost 2, with 10 bases in between. The source of this sequence is a woman aged 80 or over with acute or convalescent COVID-19. This chain links TRBV5-1 with TRBJ2-3, with TRBD1 as a possible D gene (5 bases). Sequencing was performed on peripheral blood. CDR3 sequence (DNA): TGCGCCAGCAGCTTGGTCCAGGGTCACACAGATACGCAGTATTTT. It is translated as CASSLVQGHTDTQYF.